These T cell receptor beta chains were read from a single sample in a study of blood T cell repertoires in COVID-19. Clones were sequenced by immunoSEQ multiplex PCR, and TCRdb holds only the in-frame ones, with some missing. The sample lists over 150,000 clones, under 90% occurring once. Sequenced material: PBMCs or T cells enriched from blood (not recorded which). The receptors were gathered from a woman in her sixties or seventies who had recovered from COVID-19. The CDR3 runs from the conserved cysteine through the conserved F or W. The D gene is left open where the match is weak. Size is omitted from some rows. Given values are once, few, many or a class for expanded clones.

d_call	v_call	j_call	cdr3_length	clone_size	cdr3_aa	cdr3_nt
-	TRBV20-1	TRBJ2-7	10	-	CSARVYRATF	TGCAGTGCTAGAGTGTACAGGGCGACCTTC
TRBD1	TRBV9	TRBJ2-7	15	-	CASSGGTGYIYEQYF	TGTGCCAGCAGCGGGGGGACAGGGTATATCTACGAGCAGTACTTC
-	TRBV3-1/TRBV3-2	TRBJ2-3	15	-	CASSQTAGASDTQYF	TGTGCCAGCAGCCAAACTGCTGGGGCATCAGATACGCAGTATTTT
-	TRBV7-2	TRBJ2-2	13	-	CASSSLRYGELFF	TGTGCCAGCAGCTCGCTACGGTATGGGGAGCTGTTTTTT
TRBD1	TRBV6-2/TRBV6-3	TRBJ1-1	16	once	CASSYSPRGQDTEAFF	TGTGCCAGCAGTTACTCCCCCAGGGGGCAGGATACTGAAGCTTTCTTT
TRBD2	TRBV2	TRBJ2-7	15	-	CASSPRSGGADEQYF	TGTGCCAGCAGTCCCCGTAGCGGGGGGGCCGACGAGCAGTACTTC
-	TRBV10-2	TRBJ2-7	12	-	CASSESAYEQYF	TGCGCCAGCAGTGAGTCCGCCTACGAGCAGTACTTC
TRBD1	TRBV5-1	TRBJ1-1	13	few	CASSFGTGTEAFF	TGCGCCAGCAGCTTCGGGACAGGGACCGAAGCTTTCTTT
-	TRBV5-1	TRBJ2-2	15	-	CASSFDLQGPGELFF	TGCGCCAGCAGCTTCGATTTACAGGGCCCCGGGGAGCTGTTTTTT
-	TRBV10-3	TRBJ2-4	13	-	CAISASTANIQYF	TGTGCCATCAGTGCTTCCACTGCAAACATTCAGTACTTC
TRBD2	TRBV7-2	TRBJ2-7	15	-	CASSSGLAGTYEQYF	TGTGCCAGCAGCTCAGGACTAGCGGGGACCTACGAGCAGTACTTC
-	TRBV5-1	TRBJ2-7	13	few	CASSLVAGYEQYF	TGCGCCAGCAGCTTGGTCGCCGGCTACGAGCAGTACTTC
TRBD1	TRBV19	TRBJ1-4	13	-	CASKNRGHEKLFF	TGTGCCAGTAAAAACAGGGGGCATGAAAAACTGTTTTTT
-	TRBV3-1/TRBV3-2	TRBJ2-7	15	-	CASSLFDTTPSEQYF	TGTGCCAGCAGCCTATTCGACACAACCCCCTCCGAGCAGTACTTC
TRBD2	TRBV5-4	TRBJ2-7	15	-	CASSFMASGTYEQYF	TGTGCCAGCAGCTTTATGGCTAGCGGGACCTACGAGCAGTACTTC
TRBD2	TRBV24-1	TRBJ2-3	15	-	CATSEPGGNTDTQYF	TGTGCCACCAGCGAACCCGGGGGGAACACAGATACGCAGTATTTT
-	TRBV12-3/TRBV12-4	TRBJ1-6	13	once	CASRGTSGSPLHF	TGTGCCAGCAGGGGGACATCCGGTTCACCCCTCCACTTT
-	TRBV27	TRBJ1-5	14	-	CASQQGRGNQPQHF	TGTGCCAGTCAACAGGGAAGGGGCAATCAGCCCCAGCATTTT
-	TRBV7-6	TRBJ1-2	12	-	CASMGGVPGYTF	TGTGCCAGCATGGGAGGGGTACCTGGCTACACCTTC
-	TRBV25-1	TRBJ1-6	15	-	CASSPGADGNSPLHF	TGTGCCAGCAGTCCAGGGGCGGACGGGAATTCACCCCTCCACTTT
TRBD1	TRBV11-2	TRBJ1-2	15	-	CASSSRGKGLRGYTF	TGTGCCAGCAGCTCCAGGGGGAAAGGATTACGCGGCTACACCTTC
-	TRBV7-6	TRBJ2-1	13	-	CASSLARNNEQFF	TGTGCCAGCAGCTTAGCCAGGAACAATGAGCAGTTCTTC
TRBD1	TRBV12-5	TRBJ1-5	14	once	CASGRGQGNQPQHF	TGTGCTAGTGGTCGAGGACAGGGCAATCAGCCCCAGCATTTT
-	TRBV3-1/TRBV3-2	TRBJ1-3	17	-	CASSRGAGGISGNTIYF	TGTGCCAGCAGCCGCGGAGCCGGGGGGATCTCTGGAAACACCATATATTTT
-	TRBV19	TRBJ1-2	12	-	CASATGLVSYTF	TGTGCCAGCGCGACAGGCCTCGTAAGCTACACCTTC
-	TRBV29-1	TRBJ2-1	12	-	CSVQSSYNEQFF	TGCAGCGTACAGAGCTCCTACAATGAGCAGTTCTTC
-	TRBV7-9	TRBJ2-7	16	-	CASSLSARPADYEQYF	TGTGCCAGCAGCTTAAGCGCACGACCTGCAGACTACGAGCAGTACTTC
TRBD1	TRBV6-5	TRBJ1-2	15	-	CASSPGQGANYGYTF	TGTGCCAGCAGTCCGGGACAGGGAGCTAACTATGGCTACACCTTC
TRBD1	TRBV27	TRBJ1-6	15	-	CASSFFSGGLSPLHF	TGTGCCAGCAGTTTTTTCTCAGGGGGCCTTTCACCCCTCCACTTT
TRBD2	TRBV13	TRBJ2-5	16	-	CASSSRLAGGRETQYF	TGTGCCAGCAGCTCCAGACTAGCGGGGGGGCGGGAGACCCAGTACTTC
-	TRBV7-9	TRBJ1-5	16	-	CASSLEPGGRNQPQHF	TGTGCCAGCAGCTTAGAGCCGGGAGGGAGGAATCAGCCCCAGCATTTT
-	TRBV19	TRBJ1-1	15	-	CASGRRAGPDTEAFF	TGTGCCAGCGGCAGGCGGGCAGGTCCCGACACTGAAGCTTTCTTT
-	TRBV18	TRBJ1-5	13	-	CASSLSRGQPQHF	TGTGCCAGCTCACTCTCCCGGGGTCAGCCCCAGCATTTT
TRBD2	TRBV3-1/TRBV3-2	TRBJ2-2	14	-	CASSPREATGELFF	TGTGCCAGCAGCCCGCGGGAGGCGACGGGGGAGCTGTTTTTT
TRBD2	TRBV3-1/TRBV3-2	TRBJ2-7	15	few	CASSPQGASGYEQYF	TGTGCCAGCAGCCCCCAAGGGGCTAGCGGGTACGAGCAGTACTTC
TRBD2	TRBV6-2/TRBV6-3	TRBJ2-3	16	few	CASSSLRRGGTDTQYF	TGTGCCAGCAGTTCCCTTCGGCGGGGGGGGACAGATACGCAGTATTTT
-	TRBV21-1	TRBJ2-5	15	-	CASSIGTTPSVDQYF	TGTGCCAGCAGCATAGGGACTACCCCTTCAGTCGACCAGTACTTC
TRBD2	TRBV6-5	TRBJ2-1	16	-	CASSYSTAGSTNEQFF	TGTGCCAGCAGTTACTCGACAGCGGGGTCTACGAATGAGCAGTTCTTC
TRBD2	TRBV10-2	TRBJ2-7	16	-	CASSPGLAGGAYEQYF	TGCGCCAGCAGTCCCGGACTAGCGGGGGGGGCCTACGAGCAGTACTTC
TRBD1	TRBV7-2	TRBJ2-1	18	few	CASSPFRTGTGFGDEQFF	TGTGCCAGCAGCCCGTTCCGGACCGGGACAGGGTTCGGAGATGAGCAGTTCTTC
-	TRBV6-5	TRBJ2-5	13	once	CASRPPGVETQYF	TGTGCCAGCAGACCCCCGGGTGTCGAGACCCAGTACTTC
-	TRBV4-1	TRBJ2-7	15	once	CASSQFLGQAYEQYF	TGCGCCAGCAGCCAGTTTTTGGGACAAGCATACGAGCAGTACTTC
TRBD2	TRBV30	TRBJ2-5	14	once	CAWSEASGPETQYF	TGTGCCTGGAGTGAGGCTAGCGGGCCAGAGACCCAGTACTTC
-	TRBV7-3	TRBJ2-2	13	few	CASSSGNTGELFF	TGTGCCAGCAGCTCCGGTAACACCGGGGAGCTGTTTTTT
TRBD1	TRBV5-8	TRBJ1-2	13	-	CASRDRGLYGYTF	TGTGCCAGCAGGGACAGGGGGCTCTATGGCTACACCTTC
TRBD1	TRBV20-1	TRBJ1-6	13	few	CSASPPGGSPLHF	TGCAGTGCTAGTCCTCCAGGGGGGTCACCCCTCCACTTT
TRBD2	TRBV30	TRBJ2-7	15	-	CAWRARTSAPYEQYF	TGTGCCTGGAGGGCCCGGACTAGCGCGCCCTACGAGCAGTACTTC